This T cell receptor (beta chain) stems from a study of cytomegalovirus exposure and HLA in healthy donors (dated by TCRdb to 2017 to 2019). About the full investigation: An earlier analysis of fewer than 750 of the donors reported roughly 300 Gb of sequence data and 100 million to 120 million unique TCR beta sequences obtained from approximately 180 million T cells. Roughly 300 gigabases of sequencing data and around 90 million unique TCR sequences made up an early release that covered around 640 HLA-typed donors. Among the approximately 430 genotyped donors, around 81% belonged to the genetic ancestry cluster associated with self-reported Caucasian donors. The study aimed to test whether cataloging public T cell receptors could reveal signatures of past pathogen exposure. The study profiled the T cell repertoires of 500 to 800 subjects by immunosequencing and related them to cytomegalovirus serostatus. Besides the first cohort of about 730 subjects, a separate validation cohort made up of roughly 120 different subjects was used. To predict cytomegalovirus infection status, the study brought together high-throughput TCR immunosequencing, statistical association of individual TCRs with disease status, and machine learning. A later analysis re-analyzed previously published TCR beta repertoires from about 600 donors and added high-resolution HLA genotyping to study TCR occurrence patterns. In the later analysis, no new phenotypic data were used to find candidate immune exposures; instead, reliance was placed on TCR beta sequences and their occurrence across donors. An earlier analysis of about 600 of the donors used high-throughput TCR beta sequencing to judge whether each TCR beta V gene segment behaved as functional or pseudogenic. Donor age, sex, ethnicity and CMV serostatus were compiled together with the repertoire data. In a later genetic analysis, genome-wide SNP genotypes for about 65% of the 666 donors were used, and that subset was treated as a discovery cohort. Every discovery cohort repertoire had been produced on one sequencing platform. HLA typing included class I and class II loci at four-digit resolution. Typing coverage differed by locus: A, B, C, DRB1 and DQB1 were typed in roughly 629-640 donors, DQA1 in about 510, DPA1 in 606, and DPB1 in 400 to 490. About 5 DR-DQ haplotypes were handled as single units for association and clustering, since linkage in the cohort was strong. On average, roughly 250,000 unique TCR beta nucleotide sequences were sequenced per donor among several hundred genotyped donors of the cohort, with roughly 18% of those sequences being non-productive. Paper-wide results and their limitations: A later analysis found that HLA-associated TCR beta chains were more clonally expanded and had lower generation probabilities than equally common non-associated chains. A later genetic analysis reported fewer N-insertions in productive TCRs among donors in an Asian-associated ancestry cluster than the approximately 700-donor mean. Assigning TCR associations to individual alleles was difficult when HLA alleles, especially DR and DQ, strongly co-occurred. The cohort was sequenced for TCR beta chains only, and without alpha or paired-chain data the features that could be detected were limited. According to a later analysis, parvovirus B19, influenza, CMV and Epstein-Barr virus appeared linked to several top co-occurrence clusters. Most TCR sequences were observed very rarely across donors, whereas some public TCRs were present in many individuals. Because HLA typing was unavailable for some donors at each locus, only the typed subset was used in association tests. A cluster of highly shared sequence variants was judged likely to represent a technical artifact of the sequencing pipeline. A later analysis associated some 17,000 TCR beta sequences with specific HLA alleles at a false discovery rate of 0.05. In vitro tests confirmed that a few of the cytomegalovirus-associated TCR beta chains recognize cytomegalovirus antigens. A further reported finding was that TCR beta sequences accurately predicted the HLA-A and HLA-B alleles for most subjects in the first cohort. Correlated functional status among segregating V segments might reflect linkage disequilibrium, but an unknown experimental factor could not be ruled out. Roughly uniform sequencing depth across donors was assumed in presence/absence analyses, although this assumption may not hold. The study listed 170 or so TCR beta chains as associated with cytomegalovirus. It was suggested by the authors that the approach could potentially be generalized to other disease states and immunological phenotypes. A later genetic analysis associated a missense DCLRE1C variant with V-gene and J-gene trimming of TCR beta chains, and an independent cohort replicated the association. The earlier analysis of some 540 of the donors excluded 15 to 20 rarely observed V segments, including chromosome 9 orphons, because counts were too low. According to a later analysis, most CMV-associated TCR beta chains appeared to be HLA-restricted, and the HLA associations seemed to be driven largely by CMV exposure. The only immune exposure information available for the cohort was CMV serostatus. The classifier was reported to diagnose cytomegalovirus status with high specificity and sensitivity in both the original and validation cohorts. In an earlier analysis of approximately 590 of the donors, most TCR beta V segments appeared in productive rearrangements about 87% or about 30% of the time, broadly matching IMGT annotations. In a later analysis, the rate of TCR association differed among HLA loci, with DRB1 alleles having the most associated TCRs and HLA-C alleles having the fewest.

In regard to this clone: What antigen it recognizes has not been identified. Base qualities are not recorded, but no much larger clone differs from it by a single base.

The cohort comprised some 680 healthy bone marrow donors. Cohort members were all nominally healthy when sampled, although unrecorded immune exposures were likely present. The donor tested CMV seronegative and was one of the 352 seronegative cohort members. A peripheral blood sample was provided by each donor, and peripheral blood mononuclear cells were used for TCR beta sequencing. The Qiagen DNeasy Blood Extraction Kit was used to extract genomic DNA from the blood cell samples. The library relied on the immunoSEQ multiplex PCR assay. The multiplex PCR relied on a mix of 60 forward primers for TCR Vbeta segments and 13 reverse primers for TCR Jbeta segments. Amplification of the CDR3 region of rearranged TCR beta genes was performed with a multiplex PCR assay on genomic DNA. The Illumina HiSeq System was used to sequence the amplified TCR beta libraries as 87-base-pair reads. As for how the authors treated the data: In a later analysis, tens of millions of unique TCR beta chains were counted across the 500 to 700 repertoires, and around 11 million of these chains were shared by at least two donors. Raw reads were error-corrected and collapsed into unique sequences by a nearest-neighbor algorithm in which closely related sequences were merged to remove PCR and sequencing errors. To assign V, D and J gene segments, CDR3 sequences were aligned to IMGT reference sequences. For a sequence to be retained, a match of at least six nucleotides to both a V gene segment and a J gene segment was required. Rearrangements were called productive when the CDR3 lacked stop codons and stayed in frame with V and J; all others were non-productive. CDR3 was defined by IMGT convention, running from the second conserved V-encoded cysteine to the conserved J-encoded phenylalanine. The earlier analysis of 587 of the donors excluded sequences that lacked an unambiguous match to a single V gene segment. In an earlier analysis of some 590 of the donors, a V segment was called functional when productive rearrangements were above 56.7%, and segregating when the standard deviation between donors exceeded 5%. To diagnose cytomegalovirus status from the catalog of TCR beta chain sequences, a statistical classification framework was built. V and J gene assignment, in a later analysis, came from comparing TCR nucleotide sequences with IMGT/GENE-DB human TR gene sequences. In a later analysis, CDR3 sequences and most-parsimonious VDJ recombination scenarios were assigned using the TCRdist pipeline. In a later analysis, each TCR beta chain was defined by its CDR3 amino acid sequence together with its V-gene family, and reads lacking a unique V-gene family were excluded. In a later analysis, 450 to 600 highly shared, low-generation-probability nucleotide sequences were removed to address suspected cross-contamination and a sequencing artifact. For each public chain, a later analysis derived a clonal expansion index from normalized ranks of inferred template counts within each repertoire. A later analysis computed generation probabilities with a VDJ recombination model fitted to out-of-frame rearrangements, and checked the results against IGoR. In a later analysis, TCR-TCR, TCR-HLA and TCR-CMV co-occurrence was scored with hypergeometric tests, and a repertoire-size bias correction was applied to TCR pairs. False discovery rates were estimated in a later analysis by permuting HLA or CMV assignments 20 times. In a later analysis, co-occurring TCRs were grouped using DBSCAN, with TCRdist sequence similarity added in when clustering inside HLA-allele-positive subsets. For co-occurrence clustering, repertoires with fewer than 30,000 or more than 120,000 public chains were excluded, along with roughly five repertoires with anomalous nucleotide sharing. TCRdb stores this immuneACCESS table with in-frame sequences only. Part of the clones is absent; in the studies checked, under half of the shortfall reflects unresolved V genes, and no reason is known for the rest. Clone size and the V and J calls come from that table; the DNA yielded D and trimming. The sample includes 180,000 or so clones, with approximately 86% observed a single time. Less than 0.35% of the sample is held by the ten biggest clonotypes.

Sequenced: PBMCs. The clonotype was recovered from a woman in her 30s in good health and CMV-seronegative.

The bases are TGTGCCAGCAGTTTACAGGACAGTCAGAATGAGCAGTTCTTC. Its amino acids are CASSLQDSQNEQFF. The chain is made from TRBV27 and TRBJ2-1; the D segment could be TRBD1, given 6 matching bases. The CDR3 runs 14 residues from the cysteine to the phenylalanine. The sequence is cut down to CDR3 DNA, 42 bases in frame from base 1. CDR1 and CDR2 are drawn from the germline V gene (reference sequence): MNHEY, SMNVEV. The junction carries 12 bases between V and J, which are trimmed by 2 bases and 7 bases respectively.